A selection of T cell receptor beta chains follows, all from one sample in a study of shared clonotypes between healthy human individuals. Sequencing was performed with immunoSEQ multiplex PCR; in TCRdb, only in-frame clones are kept and a portion is missing. The table records 2 million to 2.5 million clones, nearly 97% of them present only once. The specimen was naive CD4+ T cells sorted from blood. The receptor source for this set is a man aged 18 to 30 in good health. Each CDR3 is given with its conserved first and last residue. The D gene is left open where the match is weak. Only some rows state a clone size, as once, few, many or a class for expanded clones.

abundance	d_gene	v_gene	j_gene	CDR3nt	CDR3aa
-	-	TRBV30	TRBJ2-7	TGTGCCTGGAGTGACGGCTCCCGTCACTACGAGCAGTACTTC	CAWSDGSRHYEQYF
-	-	TRBV19	TRBJ2-4	TGTGCCAGTAGTATAGGCGCAAAGATAGCCAAAAACATTCAGTACTTC	CASSIGAKIAKNIQYF
-	TRBD1	TRBV18	TRBJ1-5	TGTGCCAGCTCACCTGACAGGGATCAGCCCCAGCATTTT	CASSPDRDQPQHF
-	-	TRBV15	TRBJ2-7	TGTGCCACCAGCAGAGAGTTCGACTTAAATTCCTACGAGCAGTACTTC	CATSREFDLNSYEQYF
-	TRBD2	TRBV6-1	TRBJ2-7	TGTGCCAGCCTCGGTCGGGGGGATCGATACTACGAGCAGTACTTC	CASLGRGDRYYEQYF
-	-	TRBV2	TRBJ2-5	TGTGCCAGCAGTGGATCTAGAGAAGAGACCCAGTACTTC	CASSGSREETQYF
-	-	TRBV5-1	TRBJ1-3	TGCGCCAGCAGCCCGGGGACCTTAGGGGGAAACACCATATATTTT	CASSPGTLGGNTIYF
-	-	TRBV9	TRBJ2-5	TGTGCCAGCAGCGTAGCTGTAGACCGTGGACAAGAGACCCAGTACTTC	CASSVAVDRGQETQYF
-	-	TRBV10-1	TRBJ1-5	TGCGCCAGCAGTGAGTCGACTCGCGTTCAGCCCCAGCATTTT	CASSESTRVQPQHF
-	-	TRBV4-3	TRBJ2-1	TGCGCCAGCAGCCGCGACAAGGGCTCCTACAATGAGCAGTTCTTC	CASSRDKGSYNEQFF
-	-	TRBV19	TRBJ1-2	TGTGCCACCTTCGGGGTCTATGGCTACACCTTC	CATFGVYGYTF
-	TRBD1	TRBV7-8	TRBJ2-2	TGTGCCAGCAGACCGGGACAGGGTATAACCGGGGAGCTGTTTTTT	CASRPGQGITGELFF
-	-	TRBV5-1	TRBJ2-1	TGCGCCAGCAGCTTGGATGGTCTAAGCTCCTACAATGAGCAGTTCTTC	CASSLDGLSSYNEQFF
-	-	TRBV9	TRBJ2-2	TGTGCCAGCAGCACAAGATCGAACACCGGGGAGCTGTTTTTT	CASSTRSNTGELFF
-	-	TRBV5-4	TRBJ1-1	TGTGCCAGCAGCTTGGTGGAGGGAGTGCAGGCTTTCTTT	CASSLVEGVQAFF
-	TRBD2	TRBV5-4	TRBJ2-7	TGTGCCAGCAGCTTACGTCGGGCTAGCGGGAGCATTTTGGGCTACGAGCAGTACTTC	CASSLRRASGSILGYEQYF
-	TRBD1	TRBV6-5	TRBJ2-7	TGTGCCAGCACCCCAGGACAGGGAAGGAACGAGCAGTACTTC	CASTPGQGRNEQYF
-	-	TRBV2	TRBJ1-1	TGTGCCAGCAGGCAGGGGACCTTGAACACTGAAGCTTTCTTT	CASRQGTLNTEAFF
-	-	TRBV6-1	TRBJ2-7	TGTGCCAGCAGCGCCGGGACACCGAGCTCCTACGAGCAGTACTTC	CASSAGTPSSYEQYF
-	TRBD1	TRBV2	TRBJ1-5	TGTGCCAGCAGTGCTTCGGGAGGGGGCCAACAGCCCCAGCATTTT	CASSASGGGQQPQHF
-	TRBD2	TRBV4-3	TRBJ2-2	TGCGCCAGCAGCCCAAGAGCGGGAACGAACACCGGGGAGCTGTTTTTT	CASSPRAGTNTGELFF
once	-	TRBV9	TRBJ1-5	TGTGCCAGCAGCTTATACAGGGACGATCAGCCCCAGCATTTT	CASSLYRDDQPQHF
-	-	TRBV27	TRBJ2-2	TGTGCCAGCAGTTTATTGGGGCAGAACACCGGGGAGCTGTTTTTT	CASSLLGQNTGELFF
once	-	TRBV6-1	TRBJ1-2	TGTGCCAGCAGTGGGGACCAGGGTCCATATGGCTACACCTTC	CASSGDQGPYGYTF
-	TRBD2	TRBV5-4	TRBJ2-1	TGTGCCAGCACCAAGGGATGGGGGGGAGGTTTCAATGAGCAGTTCTTC	CASTKGWGGGFNEQFF
-	-	TRBV18	TRBJ2-3	TGTGCCAGCTCACGGGGACCCACTGGATGGGAAACAGATACGCAGTATTTT	CASSRGPTGWETDTQYF
-	-	TRBV6-5	TRBJ2-5	TGTGCCAGCAGTTCCCTCGGGGCGGAGACCCAGTACTTC	CASSSLGAETQYF
-	TRBD1	TRBV6-5	TRBJ2-7	TGTGCCAGCAGTTACGACGGGACAGGGTCCTACGAGCAGTACTTC	CASSYDGTGSYEQYF
-	TRBD2	TRBV4-1	TRBJ2-3	TGCGCCAGCAGCCACGGACTAGCGGGGGGGCTTAGCACAGATACGCAGTATTTT	CASSHGLAGGLSTDTQYF
-	TRBD2	TRBV5-1	TRBJ2-7	TGCGCCAGCACCGCTAGCGGGAGTACCTACGAGCAGTACTTC	CASTASGSTYEQYF
-	TRBD2	TRBV19	TRBJ2-7	TGTGCCAGTAGTATAGATCCGGGACTAAGCTACGAGCAGTACTTC	CASSIDPGLSYEQYF